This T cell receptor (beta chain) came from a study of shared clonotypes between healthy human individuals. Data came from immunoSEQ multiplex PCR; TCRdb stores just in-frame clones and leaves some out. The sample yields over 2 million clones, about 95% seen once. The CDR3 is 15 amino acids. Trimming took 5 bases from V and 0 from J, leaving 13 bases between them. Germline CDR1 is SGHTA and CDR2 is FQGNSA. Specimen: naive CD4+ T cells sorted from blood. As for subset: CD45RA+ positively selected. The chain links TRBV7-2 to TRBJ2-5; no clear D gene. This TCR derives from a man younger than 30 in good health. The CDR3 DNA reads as TGTGCCAGCAGCCTAACCGGGCCCCACCAAGAGACCCAGTACTTC. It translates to CASSLTGPHQETQYF.